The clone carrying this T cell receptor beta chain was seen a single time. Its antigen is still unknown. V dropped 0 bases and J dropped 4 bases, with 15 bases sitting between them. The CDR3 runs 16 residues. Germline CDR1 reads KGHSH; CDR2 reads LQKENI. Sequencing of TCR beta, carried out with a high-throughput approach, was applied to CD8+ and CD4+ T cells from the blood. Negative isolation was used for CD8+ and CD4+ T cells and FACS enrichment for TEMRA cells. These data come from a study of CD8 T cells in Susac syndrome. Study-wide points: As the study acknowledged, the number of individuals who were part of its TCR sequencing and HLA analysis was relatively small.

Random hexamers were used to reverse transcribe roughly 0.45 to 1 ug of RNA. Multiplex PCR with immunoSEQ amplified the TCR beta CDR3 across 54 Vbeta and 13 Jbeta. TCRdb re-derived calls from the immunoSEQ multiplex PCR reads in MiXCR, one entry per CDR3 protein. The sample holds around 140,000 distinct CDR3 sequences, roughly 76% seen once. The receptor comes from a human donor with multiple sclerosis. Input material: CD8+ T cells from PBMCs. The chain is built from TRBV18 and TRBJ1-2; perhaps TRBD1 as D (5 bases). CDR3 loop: CASSPPPGLGVYGYTF. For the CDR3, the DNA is TGTGCCAGCTCACCACCGCCAGGGCTCGGGGTCTATGGCTACACCTTC. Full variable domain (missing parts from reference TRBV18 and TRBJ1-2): NAGVMQNPRHLVRRRGQEARLRCSPMKGHSHVYWYRQLPEEGLKFMVYLQKENIIDESGMPKERFSAEFPKEGPSILRIQQVVRGDSAAYFCASSPPPGLGVYGYTFGSGTRLTVV.